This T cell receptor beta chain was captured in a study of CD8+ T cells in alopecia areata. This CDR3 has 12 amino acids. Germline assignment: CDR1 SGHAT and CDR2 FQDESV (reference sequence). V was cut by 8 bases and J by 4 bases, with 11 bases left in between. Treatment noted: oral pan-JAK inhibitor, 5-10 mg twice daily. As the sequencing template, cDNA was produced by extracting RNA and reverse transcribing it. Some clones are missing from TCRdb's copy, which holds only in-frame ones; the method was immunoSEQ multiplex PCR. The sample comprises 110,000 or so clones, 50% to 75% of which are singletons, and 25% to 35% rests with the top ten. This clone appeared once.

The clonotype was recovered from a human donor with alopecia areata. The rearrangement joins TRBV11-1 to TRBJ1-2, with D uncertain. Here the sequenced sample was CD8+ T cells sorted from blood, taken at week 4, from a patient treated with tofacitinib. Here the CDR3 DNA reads TGTGCCAGCGGGAACGGCTTCTATGGCTACACCTTC. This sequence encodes CASGNGFYGYTF. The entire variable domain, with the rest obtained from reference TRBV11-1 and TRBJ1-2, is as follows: EAEVAQSPRYKITEKSQAVAFWCDPISGHATLYWYRQILGQGPELLVQFQDESVVDDSQLPKDRFSAERLKGVDSTLKIQPAELGDSAMYLCASGNGFYGYTFGSGTRLTVV.